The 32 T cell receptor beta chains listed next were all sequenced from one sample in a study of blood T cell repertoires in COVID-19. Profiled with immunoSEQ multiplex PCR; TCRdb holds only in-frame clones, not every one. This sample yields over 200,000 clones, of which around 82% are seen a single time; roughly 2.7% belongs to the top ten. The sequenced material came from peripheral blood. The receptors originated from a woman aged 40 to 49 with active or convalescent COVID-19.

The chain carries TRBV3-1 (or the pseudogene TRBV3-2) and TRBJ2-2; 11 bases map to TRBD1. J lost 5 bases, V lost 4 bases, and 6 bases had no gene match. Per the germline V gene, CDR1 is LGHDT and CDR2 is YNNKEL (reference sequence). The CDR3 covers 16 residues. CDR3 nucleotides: TGTGCCAGCAGCCTGGGACAGGGGGAAGGGACCGGGGAGCTGTTTTTT. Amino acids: CASSLGQGEGTGELFF.

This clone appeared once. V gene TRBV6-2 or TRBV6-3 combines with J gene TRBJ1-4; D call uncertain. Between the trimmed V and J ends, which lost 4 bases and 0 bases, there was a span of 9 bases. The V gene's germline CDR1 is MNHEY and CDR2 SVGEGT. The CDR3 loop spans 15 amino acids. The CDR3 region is CASSSYGSTNEKLFF. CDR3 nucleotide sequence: TGTGCCAGCAGTTCTTACGGGTCAACTAATGAAAAACTGTTTTTT.

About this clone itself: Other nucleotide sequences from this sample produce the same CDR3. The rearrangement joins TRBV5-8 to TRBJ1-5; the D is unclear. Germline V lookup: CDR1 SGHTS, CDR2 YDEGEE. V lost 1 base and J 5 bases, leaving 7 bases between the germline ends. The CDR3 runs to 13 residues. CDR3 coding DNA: TGTGCCAGCAGCTTGTCGCGGGATCAGCCCCAGCATTTT. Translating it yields CASSLSRDQPQHF.

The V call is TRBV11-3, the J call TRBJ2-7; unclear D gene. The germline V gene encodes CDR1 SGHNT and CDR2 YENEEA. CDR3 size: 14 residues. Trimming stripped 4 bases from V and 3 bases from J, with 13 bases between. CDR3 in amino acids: CASSSLDRNYEQYF. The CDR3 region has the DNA TGTGCCAGCAGCTCTTTAGATAGAAACTACGAGCAGTACTTC. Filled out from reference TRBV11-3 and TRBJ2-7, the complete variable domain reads EAGVVQSPRYKIIEKKQPVAFWCNPISGHNTLYWYLQNLGQGPELLIRYENEEAVDDSQLPKDRFSAERLKGVDSTLKIQPAELGDSAVYLCASSSLDRNYEQYFGPGTRLTVT.

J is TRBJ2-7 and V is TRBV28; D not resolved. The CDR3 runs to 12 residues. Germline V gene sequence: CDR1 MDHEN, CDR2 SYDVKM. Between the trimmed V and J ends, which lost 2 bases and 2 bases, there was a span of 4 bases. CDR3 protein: CASSLTAYEQYF. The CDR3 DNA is TGTGCCAGCAGTTTAACTGCCTACGAGCAGTACTTC.

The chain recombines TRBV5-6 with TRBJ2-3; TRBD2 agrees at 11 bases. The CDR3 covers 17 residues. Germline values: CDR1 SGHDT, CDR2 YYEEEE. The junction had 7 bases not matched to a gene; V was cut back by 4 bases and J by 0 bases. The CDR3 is CASSPLAGAGSTDTQYF. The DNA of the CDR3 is TGTGCCAGCAGCCCACTAGCGGGAGCGGGGAGCACAGATACGCAGTATTTT.

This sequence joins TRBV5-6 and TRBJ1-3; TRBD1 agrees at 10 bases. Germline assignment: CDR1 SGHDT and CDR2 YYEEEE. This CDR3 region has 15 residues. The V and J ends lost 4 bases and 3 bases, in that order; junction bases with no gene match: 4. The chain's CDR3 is CASSEDRGNGNTIYF. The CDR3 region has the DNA TGTGCCAGCAGCGAGGACAGGGGGAATGGAAACACCATATATTTT.

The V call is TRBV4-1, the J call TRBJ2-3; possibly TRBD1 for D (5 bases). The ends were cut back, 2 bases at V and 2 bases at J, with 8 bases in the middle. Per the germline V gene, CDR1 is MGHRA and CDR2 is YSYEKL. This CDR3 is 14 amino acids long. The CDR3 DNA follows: TGCGCCAGCAGCCAACAGGGTTACACAGATACGCAGTATTTT. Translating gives CASSQQGYTDTQYF.

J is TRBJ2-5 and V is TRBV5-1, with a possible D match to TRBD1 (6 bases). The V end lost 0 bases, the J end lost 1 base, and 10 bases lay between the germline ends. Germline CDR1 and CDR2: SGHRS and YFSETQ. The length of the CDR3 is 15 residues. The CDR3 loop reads CASSLATGTQETQYF. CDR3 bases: TGCGCCAGCAGCTTGGCCACAGGGACCCAAGAGACCCAGTACTTC.

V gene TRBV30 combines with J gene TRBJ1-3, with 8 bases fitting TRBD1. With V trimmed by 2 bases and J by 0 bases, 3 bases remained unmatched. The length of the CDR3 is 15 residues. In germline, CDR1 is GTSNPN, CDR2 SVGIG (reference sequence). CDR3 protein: CAWSKTGGSGNTIYF. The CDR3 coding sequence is TGTGCCTGGAGTAAAACAGGGGGCTCTGGAAACACCATATATTTT.

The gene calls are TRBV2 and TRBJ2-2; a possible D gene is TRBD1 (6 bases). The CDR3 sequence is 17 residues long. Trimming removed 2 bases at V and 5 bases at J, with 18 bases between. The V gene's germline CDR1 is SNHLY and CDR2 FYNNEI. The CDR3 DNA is TGTGCCAGCAGTGAACAGGGGTCCCTTGCAGGAACCGGGGAGCTGTTTTTT. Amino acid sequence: CASSEQGSLAGTGELFF. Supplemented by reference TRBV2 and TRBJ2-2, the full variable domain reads EPEVTQTPSHQVTQMGQEVILRCVPISNHLYFYWYRQILGQKVEFLVSFYNNEISEKSEIFDDQFSVERPDGSNFTLKIRSTKLEDSAMYFCASSEQGSLAGTGELFFGEGSRLTVL.

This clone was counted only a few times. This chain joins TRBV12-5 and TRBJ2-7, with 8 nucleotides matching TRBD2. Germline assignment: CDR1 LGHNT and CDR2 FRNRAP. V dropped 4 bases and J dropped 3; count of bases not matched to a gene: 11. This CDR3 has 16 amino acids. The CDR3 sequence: CASGSGVSGGDYEQYF. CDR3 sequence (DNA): TGTGCTAGTGGTTCGGGTGTGTCCGGGGGGGACTACGAGCAGTACTTC.

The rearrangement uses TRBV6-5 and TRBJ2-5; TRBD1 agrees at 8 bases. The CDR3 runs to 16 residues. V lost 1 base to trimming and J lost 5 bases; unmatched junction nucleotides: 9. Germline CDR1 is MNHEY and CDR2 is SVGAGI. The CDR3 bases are TGTGCCAGCAGTTACTACACGGACAGGGAGGAGGAGACCCAGTACTTC. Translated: CASSYYTDREEETQYF.

CDR3 region: CASSQSGGGTRAEAFF. The CDR3 DNA sequence: TGTGCCAGCAGCCAAAGTGGGGGGGGGACCCGGGCTGAAGCTTTCTTT. The V call is TRBV3-1 (or the pseudogene TRBV3-2), the J call TRBJ1-1; D possibly corresponds to TRBD1 (5 bases). Germline values: CDR1 LGHDT, CDR2 YNNKEL (reference sequence). The CDR3 has 16 residues. V lost 2 bases and J lost 6, with 19 bases in between.

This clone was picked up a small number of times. CDR3 residues: CASSPGLEKLFF. In nucleotides, the CDR3 is TGTGCCAGCAGCCCCGGTCTTGAAAAACTGTTTTTT. The chain recombines TRBV11-3 with TRBJ1-4; no reliable D call. Germline CDR1 is SGHNT and CDR2 is YENEEA. The CDR3 sequence is 12 residues long. V shed 5 bases and J shed 7 bases, with 8 bases lying between them.

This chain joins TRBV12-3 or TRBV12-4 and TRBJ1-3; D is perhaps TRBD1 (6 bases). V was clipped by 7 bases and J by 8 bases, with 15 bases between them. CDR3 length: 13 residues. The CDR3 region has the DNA TGTGCCAGCACCGGGACCAGGGGTTACACCATATATTTT. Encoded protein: CASTGTRGYTIYF.

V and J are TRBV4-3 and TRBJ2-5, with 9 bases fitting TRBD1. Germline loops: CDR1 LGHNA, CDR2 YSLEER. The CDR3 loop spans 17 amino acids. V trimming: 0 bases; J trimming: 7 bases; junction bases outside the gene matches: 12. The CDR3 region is CASSQEALGQGTSTQYF. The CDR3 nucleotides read TGCGCCAGCAGCCAAGAGGCCCTGGGACAGGGCACTTCGACCCAGTACTTC.

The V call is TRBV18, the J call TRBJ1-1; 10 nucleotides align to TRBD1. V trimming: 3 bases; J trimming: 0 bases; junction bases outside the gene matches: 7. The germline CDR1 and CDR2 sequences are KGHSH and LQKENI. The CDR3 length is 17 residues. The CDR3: CASSPGTGEGVNTEAFF. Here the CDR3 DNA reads TGTGCCAGCTCACCGGGGACAGGGGAAGGGGTGAACACTGAAGCTTTCTTT.

In nucleotides, the CDR3 is TGTGCCAGCAGCCGCGGGAGTACAGATACGCAGTATTTT. This codes for CASSRGSTDTQYF. The gene calls are TRBV3-1 (or the pseudogene TRBV3-2) and TRBJ2-3; 7 bases match TRBD2. V was clipped by 4 bases and J by 3 bases; unmatched bases: 1. CDR1 is LGHDT and CDR2 is YNNKEL in the germline V gene (reference sequence). The CDR3 is made up of 13 amino acids.

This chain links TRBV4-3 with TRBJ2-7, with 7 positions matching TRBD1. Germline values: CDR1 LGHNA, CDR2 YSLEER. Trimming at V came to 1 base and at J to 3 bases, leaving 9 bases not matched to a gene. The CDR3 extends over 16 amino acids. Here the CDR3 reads CASSQGSNRGYYEQYF. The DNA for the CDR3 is TGCGCCAGCAGCCAAGGTAGTAACAGGGGCTACTACGAGCAGTACTTC.

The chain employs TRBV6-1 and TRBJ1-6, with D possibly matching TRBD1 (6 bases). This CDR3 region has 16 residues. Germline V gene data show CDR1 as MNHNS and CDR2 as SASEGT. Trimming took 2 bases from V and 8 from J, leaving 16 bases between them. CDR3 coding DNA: TGTGCCAGCAGTGAAATCCGGGGGGCGCTTGATTCACCCCTCCACTTT. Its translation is CASSEIRGALDSPLHF.

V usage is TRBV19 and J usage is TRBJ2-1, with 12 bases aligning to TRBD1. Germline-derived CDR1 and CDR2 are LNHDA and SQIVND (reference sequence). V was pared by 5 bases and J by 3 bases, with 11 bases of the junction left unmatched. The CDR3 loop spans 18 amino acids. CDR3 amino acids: CASSLISGTGGSYNEQFF. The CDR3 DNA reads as TGTGCCAGTAGTCTTATTTCCGGGACAGGGGGCAGCTACAATGAGCAGTTCTTC.

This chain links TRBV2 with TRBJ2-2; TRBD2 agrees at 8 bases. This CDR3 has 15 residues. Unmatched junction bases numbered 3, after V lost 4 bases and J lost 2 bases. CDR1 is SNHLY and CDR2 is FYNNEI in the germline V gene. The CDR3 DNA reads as TGTGCCAGCAGTGCACGGGGGGGCAACACCGGGGAGCTGTTTTTT. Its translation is CASSARGGNTGELFF.

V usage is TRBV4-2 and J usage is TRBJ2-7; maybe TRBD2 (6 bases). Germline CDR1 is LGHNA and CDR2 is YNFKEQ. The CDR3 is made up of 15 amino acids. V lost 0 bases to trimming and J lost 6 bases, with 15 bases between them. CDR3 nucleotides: TGTGCCAGCAGCCAAGATCGCGGGGTCCCACGCGAGCAGTACTTC. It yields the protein CASSQDRGVPREQYF.

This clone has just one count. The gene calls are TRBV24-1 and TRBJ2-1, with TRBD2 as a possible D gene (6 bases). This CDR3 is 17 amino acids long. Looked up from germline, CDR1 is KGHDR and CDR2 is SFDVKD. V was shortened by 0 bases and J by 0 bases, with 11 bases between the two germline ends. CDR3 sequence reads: CATSDLGGMGSYNEQFF. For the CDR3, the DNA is TGTGCCACCAGTGATTTGGGAGGGATGGGCTCCTACAATGAGCAGTTCTTC.

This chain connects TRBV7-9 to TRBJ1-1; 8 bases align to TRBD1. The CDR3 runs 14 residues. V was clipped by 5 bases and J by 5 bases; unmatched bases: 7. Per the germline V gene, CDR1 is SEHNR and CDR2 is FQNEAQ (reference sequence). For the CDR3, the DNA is TGTGCCAGCAGCGCTATGACAGGGGTAACTGAAGCTTTCTTT. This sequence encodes CASSAMTGVTEAFF.

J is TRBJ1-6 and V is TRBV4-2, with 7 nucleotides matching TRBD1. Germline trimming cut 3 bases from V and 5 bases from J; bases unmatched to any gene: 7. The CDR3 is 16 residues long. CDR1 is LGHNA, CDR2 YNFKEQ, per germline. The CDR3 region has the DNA TGTGCCAGCAGCCAGGAGGGACAGTTTCATAATTCACCCCTCCACTTT. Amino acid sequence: CASSQEGQFHNSPLHF.

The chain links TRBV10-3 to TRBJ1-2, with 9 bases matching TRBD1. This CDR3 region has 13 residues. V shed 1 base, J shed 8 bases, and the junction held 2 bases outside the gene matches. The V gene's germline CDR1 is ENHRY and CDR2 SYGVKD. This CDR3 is CAISELGTGGYTF. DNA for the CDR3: TGTGCCATCAGTGAGTTGGGGACAGGGGGCTACACCTTC.

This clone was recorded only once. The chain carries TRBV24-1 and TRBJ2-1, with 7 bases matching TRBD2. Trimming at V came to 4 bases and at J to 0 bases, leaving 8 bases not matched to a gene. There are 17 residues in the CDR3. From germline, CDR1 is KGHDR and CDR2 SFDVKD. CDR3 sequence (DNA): TGTGCCACCAGTGAACCTCAGGGCGGGAGCTCCTACAATGAGCAGTTCTTC. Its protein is CATSEPQGGSSYNEQFF.

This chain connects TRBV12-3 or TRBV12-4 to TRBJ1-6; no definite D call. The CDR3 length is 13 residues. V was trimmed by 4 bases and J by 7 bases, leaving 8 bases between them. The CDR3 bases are TGTGCCAGCAGTTCCCGAGGCAATTCACCCCTCCACTTT. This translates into CASSSRGNSPLHF.

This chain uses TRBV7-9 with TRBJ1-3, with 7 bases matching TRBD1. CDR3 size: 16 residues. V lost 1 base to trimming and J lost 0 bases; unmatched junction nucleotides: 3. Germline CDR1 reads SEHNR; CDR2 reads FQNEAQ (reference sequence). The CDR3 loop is CASSLGTGNSGNTIYF. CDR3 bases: TGTGCCAGCAGCTTAGGGACAGGAAACTCTGGAAACACCATATATTTT. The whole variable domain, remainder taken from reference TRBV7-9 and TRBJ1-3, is DTGVSQNPRHKITKRGQNVTFRCDPISEHNRLYWYRQTLGQGPEFLTYFQNEAQLEKSRLLSDRFSAERPKGSFSTLEIQRTEQGDSAMYLCASSLGTGNSGNTIYFGEGSWLTVV.

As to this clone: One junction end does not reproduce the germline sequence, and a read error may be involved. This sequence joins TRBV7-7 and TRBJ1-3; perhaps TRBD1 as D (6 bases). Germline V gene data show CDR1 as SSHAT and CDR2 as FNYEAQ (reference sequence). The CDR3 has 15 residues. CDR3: CASSLGTTEGNTIYF. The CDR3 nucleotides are TGTGCTAGCAGCCTCGGGACAACCGAAGGAAACACCATATATTTT.